The next 6 T cell receptor beta chains were all read from a single sample in a study of T cells after yellow fever vaccination. Each CDR3 protein is one row after TCRdb ran MiXCR on the 5' RACE reads. The sample holds about 360,000 distinct CDR3 sequences, roughly 6.1% seen once. The source material was PBMCs, sampled 5 days after the yellow fever booster vaccination. The receptors shown here come from a young man who received the YFV17D yellow fever vaccine.

The chain has TRBV29-1 and TRBJ2-2; D might be TRBD2 (5 bases). Germline loops: CDR1 SQVTM, CDR2 ANQGSEA. The ends were cut back, 3 bases at V and 5 bases at J, with 13 bases in the middle. The CDR3 has 14 residues. The CDR3 nucleotides are TGCAGCGTTGAGACCGGGAAGGGAACCGGGGAGCTGTTTTTT. Translated, it gives CSVETGKGTGELFF.

This clonotype was detected ten times or more. This rearrangement joins TRBV12-3 or TRBV12-4 to TRBJ2-7, with 8 bases fitting TRBD1. This CDR3 region has 13 residues. J was trimmed by 3 bases and V by 6 bases; bases with no gene match: 4. CDR3 loop: CASRATGGYEQYF. In DNA, the CDR3 is TGTGCCAGCAGGGCAACAGGGGGCTACGAGCAGTACTTC.

This chain joins TRBV10-3 and TRBJ2-5; no reliable D call. Trimming left V 8 bases short and J 7 bases short, with 14 bases between. Germline loops: CDR1 ENHRY, CDR2 SYGVKD. The CDR3 covers 12 residues. CDR3 amino acids: CAIRNSHGTQYF. In nucleotides, the CDR3 is TGTGCCATCCGGAACTCCCACGGGACCCAGTACTTC.

This clonotype has a handful of counts. The chain employs TRBV6-5 and TRBJ2-5; TRBD1 matches 9 bases. Per germline, CDR1 MNHEY and CDR2 SVGAGI. V was pared by 2 bases and J by 13 bases, with 11 bases of the junction left unmatched. The CDR3 loop spans 14 amino acids. CDR3 in DNA: TGTGCCAGCAGTTACGTCCCGGGACAGGGTACGGCGTACTTC. This codes for CASSYVPGQGTAYF.

This chain links TRBV6-5 with TRBJ2-7; 10 nucleotides match TRBD1. V lost 0 bases, J lost 6 bases, and 5 bases stayed unmatched. CDR1 is MNHEY and CDR2 is SVGAGI in the germline V gene. CDR3 length: 15 amino acids. DNA of the CDR3: TGTGCCAGCAGTTACTCTGGGACAGGGGCATTCGAGCAGTACTTC. It encodes CASSYSGTGAFEQYF.

This clonotype was counted at least ten times. The rearrangement joins TRBV5-1 to TRBJ2-1, with D uncertain. The CDR3 length is 13 residues. Germline V gene sequence: CDR1 SGHRS, CDR2 YFSETQ. Trimming took off 4 bases at V and 5 bases at J, with 10 bases between the two ends. CDR3 residues: CASSPPPNNEQFF. The CDR3 nucleotides read TGCGCCAGCAGCCCGCCCCCAAACAATGAGCAGTTCTTC.